These 29 T cell receptor beta chains were all obtained from the same sample, sequenced in a study of technical replicates of blood from a few donors. Produced via immunoSEQ multiplex PCR; TCRdb's table is partial and in-frame only. The sample includes tens of thousands of clones, roughly 92% of them seen just once. What was sequenced was T cells isolated from PBMCs. The receptors come from a human donor in good health.

The chain joins TRBV19 to TRBJ2-2; TRBD1 might be the D (6 bases). The germline gives CDR1 LNHDA, CDR2 SQIVND (reference sequence). The V end lost 3 bases, the J end lost 10 bases, and 9 bases lay between the germline ends. The CDR3 is made up of 12 amino acids. The CDR3 region is CASSIRGVELFF. CDR3 DNA sequence: TGTGCCAGTAGTATCAGGGGCGTGGAGCTGTTTTTT.

The chain couples TRBV15 to TRBJ1-1; D unclear. The CDR3 length is 16 residues. Trimming cost V 3 bases and J 4 bases, with 18 bases left between them. The germline gives CDR1 LNHNV, CDR2 YYDKDF (reference sequence). In DNA form, the CDR3 reads TGTGCCACCAGCAGGGGTTGGGAGGGCCTGTCCACTGAAGCTTTCTTT. This encodes CATSRGWEGLSTEAFF.

The rearrangement links TRBV4-1 to TRBJ2-1, with 7 bases that match TRBD2. The CDR3 sequence is 14 residues long. With V trimmed by 1 base and J by 9 bases, 6 bases remained unmatched. The germline CDR1 and CDR2 sequences are MGHRA and YSYEKL. CDR3 residues: CASSQVEGLSEQFF. The CDR3 DNA reads as TGCGCCAGCAGCCAAGTCGAGGGACTAAGTGAGCAGTTCTTC.

This chain links TRBV28 with TRBJ2-1; D is unclear. V lost 8 bases and J 0 bases, leaving 5 bases between the germline ends. The CDR3 has 12 amino acids. Looked up from germline, CDR1 is MDHEN and CDR2 is SYDVKM. The CDR3 DNA is TGTGCCAGCTCGTTCTCCTACAATGAGCAGTTCTTC. Its translation is CASSFSYNEQFF. Variable domain in full (rest from reference TRBV28 and TRBJ2-1): DVKVTQSSRYLVKRTGEKVFLECVQDMDHENMFWYRQDPGLGLRLIYFSYDVKMKEKGDIPEGYSVSREKKERFSLILESASTNQTSMYLCASSFSYNEQFFGPGTRLTVL.

The genes are TRBV30 and TRBJ2-1; perhaps TRBD2 as D (5 bases). CDR3 length: 13 amino acids. CDR1 and CDR2 from the germline V gene are GTSNPN and SVGIG (reference sequence). Trimming cost V 5 bases and J 6 bases, with 14 bases left between them. For the CDR3, the DNA is TGTGCCTGGGCTAAGGGAGTGGGCAATGAGCAGTTCTTC. The encoded protein is CAWAKGVGNEQFF. The full variable domain, completed using reference TRBV30 and TRBJ2-1, is SQTIHQWPATLVQPVGSPLSLECTVEGTSNPNLYWYRQAAGRGLQLLFYSVGIGQISSEVPQNLSASRPQDRQFILSSKKLLLSDSGFYLCAWAKGVGNEQFFGPGTRLTVL.

J is TRBJ2-2 and V is TRBV2; a weak D match, TRBD1 (5 bases). The CDR3 extends over 13 amino acids. Germline CDR1 is SNHLY and CDR2 is FYNNEI. The V and J ends lost 6 bases and 4 bases respectively, with 9 bases between them. DNA for the CDR3: TGTGCCAGCAGCAGGGCTAGCACCGGGGAGCTGTTTTTT. Residues: CASSRASTGELFF.

The chain joins TRBV19 to TRBJ2-7; TRBD2 matches 7 bases. The V gene end was trimmed by 4 bases and the J gene end by 7 bases; junction bases not matched to a gene: 16. The germline V gene encodes CDR1 LNHDA and CDR2 SQIVND (reference sequence). The CDR3 has 16 residues. Here the CDR3 reads CASSTGRNGWMGEQYF. The CDR3 region has the DNA TGTGCCAGTAGTACCGGGAGGAACGGTTGGATGGGGGAGCAGTACTTC. The complete variable domain, with remaining parts taken from reference TRBV19 and TRBJ2-7, reads DGGITQSPKYLFRKEGQNVTLSCEQNLNHDAMYWYRQDPGQGLRLIYYSQIVNDFQKGDIAEGYSVSREKKESFPLTVTSAQKNPTAFYLCASSTGRNGWMGEQYFGPGTRLTVT.

J is TRBJ2-7 and V is TRBV6-1; possible D gene TRBD2, 6 bases. CDR3 length equals 15 residues. The germline V gene encodes CDR1 MNHNS and CDR2 SASEGT. With 7 bases removed from V and 3 bases from J, the gap between germline ends came to 19 bases. The CDR3 reads CASTRDPTGLYEQYF. The CDR3 bases are TGTGCCAGCACCAGAGATCCGACGGGACTCTACGAGCAGTACTTC.

This chain uses TRBV11-1 with TRBJ2-6, with 9 bases that match TRBD1. CDR3 size: 17 residues. Germline V CDR1 and CDR2: SGHAT, FQDESV (reference sequence). With V trimmed by 3 bases and J by 0 bases, 3 bases remained unmatched. CDR3 DNA: TGTGCCAGCAGCTTGGGGACAGGGACCTCTGGGGCCAACGTCCTGACTTTC. Protein product: CASSLGTGTSGANVLTF.

The chain recombines TRBV6-6 with TRBJ1-2; 9 bases match TRBD1. The V and J ends lost 0 bases and 2 bases, in that order; junction bases with no gene match: 4. Per the germline V gene, CDR1 is MNHNY and CDR2 is SVGAGI (reference sequence). This CDR3 has 16 residues. The CDR3 is CASSYSRQGENYGYTF. CDR3 DNA: TGTGCCAGCAGTTACTCGAGACAGGGGGAGAACTATGGCTACACCTTC.

This clone was detected once. The chain couples TRBV2 to TRBJ2-1; D is unclear. Trimming took 7 bases from V and 10 from J, leaving 8 bases between them. The CDR3 spans 10 residues. CDR1 and CDR2 from the germline V gene are SNHLY and FYNNEI. The CDR3 region is CASIGREQFF. In nucleotides, the CDR3 is TGTGCCAGCATTGGCAGAGAGCAGTTCTTC.

The rearrangement joins TRBV2 to TRBJ2-3; perhaps TRBD2 as D (5 bases). The germline V and J ends were trimmed by 7 bases and 2 bases, with 16 bases remaining between them. CDR1 and CDR2 from the germline V gene are SNHLY and FYNNEI. The CDR3 is 15 amino acids. As DNA, the CDR3 is TGTGCCAGCACTGGAGTTAGCGCCTACACAGATACGCAGTATTTT. Translation gives CASTGVSAYTDTQYF.

The chain joins TRBV5-4 to TRBJ1-3, with 9 nucleotides matching TRBD1. J was trimmed by 4 bases and V by 4 bases; bases with no gene match: 6. The CDR3 sequence is 15 residues long. The germline CDR1 and CDR2 sequences are SGHNT and YYREEE (reference sequence). The CDR3: CASSPGQGTGNTIYF. The CDR3 DNA follows: TGTGCCAGCAGCCCCGGACAGGGGACAGGAAACACCATATATTTT.

This chain joins TRBV10-3 and TRBJ1-2; D not resolved. The V gene's germline CDR1 is ENHRY and CDR2 SYGVKD. The ends were cut back, 5 bases at V and 4 bases at J, with 14 bases in the middle. The CDR3 runs to 14 residues. Written as DNA, the CDR3 is TGTGCCATCAGTCGCGAAGGGAGAGGCTATGGCTACACCTTC. It specifies CAISREGRGYGYTF.

V and J are TRBV5-1 and TRBJ2-5; D call uncertain. Per germline, CDR1 SGHRS and CDR2 YFSETQ. The length of the CDR3 is 15 residues. V was clipped by 2 bases and J by 3 bases, with 14 bases between them. CDR3 coding DNA: TGCGCCAGCAGCTTCACCGGAACTAAAGAAGAGACCCAGTACTTC. As protein: CASSFTGTKEETQYF.

This rearrangement joins TRBV6-5 to TRBJ1-1; 8 nucleotides align to TRBD1. CDR3 length equals 15 residues. Germline CDR1 is MNHEY and CDR2 is SVGAGI. J was trimmed by 5 bases and V by 5 bases; bases with no gene match: 10. The DNA of the CDR3 is TGTGCCAGCAGTCCGATGGACAGGGTGGGAACTGAAGCTTTCTTT. This sequence encodes CASSPMDRVGTEAFF.

V gene TRBV30 combines with J gene TRBJ2-1; no clear D gene. Germline V lookup: CDR1 GTSNPN, CDR2 SVGIG (reference sequence). The CDR3 length is 12 residues. V was pared by 2 bases and J by 2 bases, with 4 bases between. The CDR3 here is CAWSSTYNEQFF. The CDR3 nucleotides are TGTGCCTGGAGTTCCACCTACAATGAGCAGTTCTTC.

The rearrangement links TRBV18 to TRBJ2-1, with TRBD2 matching over 9 bases. Germline loops: CDR1 KGHSH, CDR2 LQKENI. The trim removed 3 bases at V and 5 bases at J, leaving 8 bases unmatched. The length of the CDR3 is 16 residues. The chain's CDR3 is CASSPRAGGLNNEQFF. CDR3 coding DNA: TGTGCCAGCTCACCTAGAGCGGGAGGACTCAACAATGAGCAGTTCTTC.

This chain joins TRBV6-5 and TRBJ2-1; D gene uncertain. Germline V gene sequence: CDR1 MNHEY, CDR2 SVGAGI. Trimming took 5 bases from V and 7 from J, leaving 6 bases between them. The CDR3 contains 11 residues. CDR3 protein: CASSPGNEQFF. CDR3 coding DNA: TGTGCCAGCAGTCCCGGGAATGAGCAGTTCTTC.

Of note for this clone: Germline is not matched at one junction end, which may reflect a read error. This chain connects TRBV14 to TRBJ2-7; the D gene is possibly TRBD2 (6 bases). This CDR3 contains 16 residues. CDR1 and CDR2 from the germline V gene are SGHDN and FVKESK. The CDR3 reads CASSQDRGDLSYEQYF. As DNA, the CDR3 is TGTGCCAGCAGTCAAGATCGCGGGGACCTGTCCTACGAGCAGTACTTC.

This sequence joins TRBV29-1 and TRBJ2-7; D may be TRBD2 (5 bases). Germline CDR1 and CDR2: SQVTM and ANQGSEA. This CDR3 comprises 13 residues. V was pared by 4 bases and J by 3 bases, with 13 bases between. The CDR3 is CSVGTGYNYEQYF. CDR3 DNA: TGCAGCGTTGGGACGGGATACAACTACGAGCAGTACTTC.

This clone appeared a few times. V is TRBV11-2 and J is TRBJ1-4; 10 positions match TRBD1. CDR3 size: 15 residues. Unmatched junction bases numbered 6, after V lost 3 bases and J lost 8 bases. Germline CDR1 reads SGHAT; CDR2 reads FQNNGV. The CDR3 protein is CASSFGTGVKEKLFF. The CDR3 nucleotides are TGTGCCAGCAGCTTCGGGACAGGGGTGAAAGAAAAACTGTTTTTT.

V and J are TRBV19 and TRBJ1-5; D not certain. Germline CDR1 reads LNHDA; CDR2 reads SQIVND (reference sequence). The CDR3 extends over 14 amino acids. V was trimmed by 7 bases and J by 4 bases, leaving 14 bases between them. The CDR3 is CASKEAKWNQPQHF. The DNA of the CDR3 is TGTGCCAGTAAAGAGGCTAAATGGAATCAGCCCCAGCATTTT.

The J gene is TRBJ1-4, the V gene TRBV25-1; TRBD1 aligns across 8 bases. The CDR3 has 15 amino acids. Trimming took 2 bases from V and 2 from J; bases not matched to a gene: 1. Germline CDR1 and CDR2: MGHDK and SYGVNS. This chain's CDR3 is CASSEQGATNEKLFF. CDR3 bases: TGTGCCAGCAGTGAACAGGGGGCGACTAATGAAAAACTGTTTTTT.

The chain couples TRBV7-7 to TRBJ2-5; 13 bases align to TRBD2. The V gene's germline CDR1 is SSHAT and CDR2 FNYEAQ (reference sequence). V dropped 10 bases and J dropped 4; count of bases not matched to a gene: 9. This CDR3 spans 15 amino acids. CDR3 in amino acids: CATQPGLAGLETQYF. DNA for the CDR3: TGTGCCACTCAACCGGGACTAGCGGGACTAGAGACCCAGTACTTC.

This clone appeared once. The gene calls are TRBV10-3 and TRBJ2-1, with TRBD2 matching over 12 bases. The CDR3 sequence is 16 residues long. The ends lost 4 bases at V and 2 bases at J; junction bases unmatched: 3. The V gene's germline CDR1 is ENHRY and CDR2 SYGVKD. CDR3 sequence reads: CAISGTSGKTYNEQFF. The CDR3 coding sequence is TGTGCCATCAGTGGGACTAGCGGGAAAACCTACAATGAGCAGTTCTTC.

The genes are TRBV4-1 and TRBJ2-3, with D perhaps matching TRBD2 (6 bases). The CDR3 has 17 residues. V gave up 1 base and J gave up 0 bases, with 14 bases separating them. The V gene's germline CDR1 is MGHRA and CDR2 YSYEKL. CDR3 in amino acids: CASSQVISGASTDTQYF. The CDR3 nucleotides are TGCGCCAGCAGCCAAGTGATTAGCGGTGCTAGCACAGATACGCAGTATTTT.

This sequence joins TRBV7-2 and TRBJ1-2; a weak D match, TRBD1 (6 bases). CDR1 SGHTA and CDR2 FQGNSA come from the germline V gene. CDR3 length equals 17 residues. V lost 0 bases and J lost 4, with 18 bases in between. The CDR3 loop reads CASSLAAGETKGYGYTF. Here the CDR3 DNA reads TGTGCCAGCAGCTTAGCCGCAGGGGAAACTAAGGGCTATGGCTACACCTTC.

The chain recombines TRBV27 with TRBJ1-2; D not resolved. Trimming cost V 8 bases and J 6 bases, with 13 bases left between them. CDR1 and CDR2 (germline): MNHEY, SMNVEV (reference sequence). This CDR3 has 12 amino acids. This CDR3 is CASGRVLNGYTF. The DNA for the CDR3 is TGTGCCAGCGGGAGGGTTTTGAATGGCTACACCTTC.